The TCR beta chain under discussion was sequenced for a study of PD-1 blockade in mismatch repair-deficient tumors. Using immunoSEQ multiplex PCR, the repertoire was profiled, and TCRdb retains in-frame clones only, with some absent. The sample comprises roughly 130,000 clones, roughly 90% of which are singletons, and 12% rests with the top ten. The CDR3 runs 19 residues. V shed 4 bases, J shed 2 bases, and the junction held 20 bases outside the gene matches. Germline lookup yields CDR1 SGHRS and CDR2 YFSETQ. J is TRBJ2-5 and V is TRBV5-1; 7 bases align to TRBD2. Source: peripheral blood, taken 70 to 73 weeks after starting pembrolizumab. This sequence originates from an adult with mismatch repair-deficient cancer. CDR3 coding DNA: TGCGCCAGCAGCGGGGCTCTAGCGGACCCTTATCCCCAACAAGAGACCCAGTACTTC. Protein: CASSGALADPYPQQETQYF.